The entry below gives a single T cell receptor beta chain sequence along with its context. Its antigen is still unknown. This record belongs to a study of cytomegalovirus exposure and HLA in healthy donors. PCR amplification relied on 60 Vbeta primers (plus 13 Jbeta primers). Measured with immunoSEQ multiplex PCR; TCRdb has only the in-frame clones, and not every one. The repertoire holds more than 150,000 clones, with roughly 84% as singletons. Notes on the study in general: TCR beta V- and J-gene trimming was later associated with a missense DCLRE1C variant. The majority of TCR sequences were rare, yet some public TCRs appeared in many donors. Sequencing likely produced, as an artifact, a cluster of highly shared sequence variants.

Material: PBMCs. The clonotype was recovered from a boy between 2 and 10 years old in good health and CMV-seronegative.

CDR3 sequence: CASSFSQFNYGYTF. The CDR3 DNA reads TGTGCCAGCAGCTTTAGCCAGTTTAACTATGGCTACACCTTC. This chain uses TRBV5-4 with TRBJ1-2, with D hard to call. This CDR3 is built from 14 residues. From germline, CDR1 is SGHNT and CDR2 YYREEE (reference sequence). V lost 2 bases and J 1 base, leaving 9 bases between the germline ends.